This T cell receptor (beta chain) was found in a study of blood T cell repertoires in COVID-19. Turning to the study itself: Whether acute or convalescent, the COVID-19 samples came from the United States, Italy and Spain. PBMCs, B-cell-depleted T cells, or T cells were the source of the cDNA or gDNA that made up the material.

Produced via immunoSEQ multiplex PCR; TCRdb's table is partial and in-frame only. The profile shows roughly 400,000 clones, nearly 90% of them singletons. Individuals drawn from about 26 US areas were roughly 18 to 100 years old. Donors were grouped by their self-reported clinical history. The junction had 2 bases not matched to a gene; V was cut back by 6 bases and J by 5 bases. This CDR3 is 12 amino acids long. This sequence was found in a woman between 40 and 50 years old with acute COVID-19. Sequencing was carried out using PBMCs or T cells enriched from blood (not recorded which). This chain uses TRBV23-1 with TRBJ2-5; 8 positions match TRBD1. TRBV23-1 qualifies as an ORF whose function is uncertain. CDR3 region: CASRRTGETQYF. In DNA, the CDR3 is TGCGCCAGCAGGCGGACAGGGGAGACCCAGTACTTC.